This is a list of T cell receptor beta chains from one sample in a study of blood T cells in healthy people across ages. TCRdb called the 5' RACE reads again in MiXCR, with one record for every CDR3 protein. The sample holds under 1,000,000 distinct CDR3 sequences, under 40% seen once. Source material: blood. The receptors originated from a man between 18 and 35 years old in good health. The CDR3 runs from the conserved cysteine through the conserved F or W. The D gene is left open where the match is weak. Part of the rows lack a size; the others show once, few, many or a class for expanded clones.

clone_size j_call v_call d_call cdr3_aa cdr3_nt
NA TRBJ2-5 TRBV12-3/TRBV12-4 NA CASSFPAEGLELYF TGTGCCAGCAGTTTTCCGGCCGAGGGTCTTGAGCTGTACTTC
NA TRBJ2-7 TRBV12-3/TRBV12-4 TRBD1 CASKQGGSYNEQYF TGTGCCAGCAAACAAGGGGGCTCCTACAATGAGCAGTACTTC
NA TRBJ1-4 TRBV4-3 NA CASSSLPRESEKLFF TGCGCCAGCAGCTCCCTGCCGAGGGAAAGTGAAAAACTGTTTTTT
few TRBJ1-2 TRBV6-5 TRBD1 CASSPATGVYGYTF TGTGCCAGCAGTCCAGCGACAGGGGTCTATGGCTACACCTTC
few TRBJ2-2 TRBV27 NA CASSYEVNTGELFF TGTGCCAGCAGTTATGAAGTGAACACCGGGGAGCTGTTTTTT
many TRBJ2-6 TRBV6-6 NA CASSRSSGANVLTF TGTGCCAGCAGCCGAAGCTCTGGGGCCAACGTCCTGACTTTC
NA TRBJ2-3 TRBV6-2/TRBV6-3 TRBD2 CAGRTLLAGFIDTQYF TGTGCCGGCAGAACCCTTCTAGCGGGGTTTATTGATACGCAGTATTTT
NA TRBJ1-2 TRBV7-2 NA CASSPVGDGYTF TGTGCCAGCAGCCCGGTGGGGGATGGCTACACCTTC
NA TRBJ2-7 TRBV6-5 NA CASSYSGSSYEQYF TGTGCCAGCAGTTACTCGGGCAGCTCCTACGAGCAGTACTTC
once TRBJ2-7 TRBV12-3/TRBV12-4 NA CASGPDTAGPAYEQYF TGTGCCAGCGGCCCCGATACAGCGGGTCCAGCCTACGAGCAGTACTTC
NA TRBJ2-7 TRBV3-1 NA CASSQYSNEQYF TGTGCCAGCAGCCAATATTCCAACGAGCAGTACTTC
NA TRBJ2-2 TRBV9 NA CASSVSGTLISGELFF TGTGCCAGCAGCGTGTCCGGGACACTCATCTCCGGGGAGCTGTTTTTT
NA TRBJ2-2 TRBV12-3/TRBV12-4 NA CASSSRGRVNTGELFF TGTGCCAGCAGTTCCCGGGGCAGGGTAAACACCGGGGAGCTGTTTTTT
NA TRBJ1-1 TRBV29-1 NA CSVELGFGTEAFF TGCAGCGTTGAACTAGGTTTCGGCACTGAAGCTTTCTTT
NA TRBJ1-5 TRBV20-1 TRBD1 CSARDDRGHQPQHF TGCAGTGCTAGGGATGACAGGGGCCATCAGCCCCAGCATTTT
many TRBJ2-4 TRBV7-6 NA CASSPGVKWTKAAKNIQYF TGTGCCAGCAGCCCGGGTGTTAAGTGGACAAAAGCAGCCAAAAACATTCAGTACTTC
many TRBJ2-7 TRBV7-6 NA CASSLGLPSEDYEQYF TGTGCCAGCAGCTTAGGCCTCCCTAGCGAGGATTACGAGCAGTACTTC
NA TRBJ1-1 TRBV14 NA CASSPQSNTEAFF TGTGCCAGCAGCCCGCAATCCAACACTGAAGCTTTCTTT
NA TRBJ2-1 TRBV6-5 TRBD2 CASSISSGLVLSWRFF TGTGCCAGCAGTATATCGTCGGGACTAGTTTTATCTTGGCGGTTCTTC
NA TRBJ1-2 TRBV5-1 NA CASSLDRASYGYTF TGCGCCAGCAGCTTGGATAGGGCCTCCTATGGCTACACCTTC
few TRBJ2-7 TRBV7-2 TRBD2 CASSLARGGIYEQYF TGTGCCAGCAGCTTAGCGCGGGGGGGGATCTACGAGCAGTACTTC
many TRBJ2-3 TRBV7-2 NA CASSEVSVGPTDTQYF TGTGCCAGCAGCGAAGTTAGTGTGGGACCCACAGATACGCAGTATTTT
NA TRBJ2-7 TRBV5-1 NA CASRDIPATYEQYF TGCGCCAGCAGGGACATCCCCGCGACCTACGAGCAGTACTTC
NA TRBJ2-7 TRBV9 TRBD1 CASRGTGGLDEQYF TGTGCCAGCAGAGGGACAGGGGGCTTAGATGAGCAGTACTTC
NA TRBJ2-2 TRBV6-2/TRBV6-3 TRBD2 CASSYSMGGGNTGELFF TGTGCCAGCAGTTACTCTATGGGCGGGGGGAACACCGGGGAGCTGTTTTTT
NA TRBJ1-4 TRBV7-9 NA CASSPKRKLFF TGTGCCAGCAGCCCAAAACGGAAACTGTTTTTT
NA TRBJ2-3 TRBV10-3 NA CAISESTGQRTQYF TGTGCCATCAGTGAGTCGACCGGACAGAGGACGCAGTATTTT
NA TRBJ1-6 TRBV20-1 TRBD1 CSAYRDRENSPLHF TGCAGTGCTTACCGGGACAGGGAGAATTCACCCCTCCACTTT
NA TRBJ1-1 TRBV29-1 TRBD1 CSVETPKRQGDTEAFF TGCAGCGTTGAAACTCCCAAGAGACAGGGGGACACTGAAGCTTTCTTT
NA TRBJ2-2 TRBV9 TRBD2 CASSAPTSGGNTGELFF TGTGCCAGCAGCGCCCCGACTAGCGGGGGGAACACCGGGGAGCTGTTTTTT
few TRBJ2-5 TRBV5-5 NA CASSPGLSGPKIGETQYF TGTGCCAGCAGCCCCGGGTTATCCGGACCTAAGATAGGAGAGACCCAGTACTTC
many TRBJ2-7 TRBV10-3 NA CAISGLTGTYEQYF TGTGCCATCAGTGGTCTAACGGGGACCTACGAGCAGTACTTC
few TRBJ2-3 TRBV24-1 NA CATSDLGGGRTDTQYF TGTGCCACCAGTGATTTGGGGGGCGGCCGGACAGATACGCAGTATTTT
NA TRBJ1-1 TRBV30 NA CARTWGDTEAFF TGTGCCCGGACCTGGGGGGACACTGAAGCTTTCTTT
NA TRBJ2-4 TRBV5-1 TRBD1 CASSSGQGARNEQYF TGCGCCAGCAGCTCTGGACAGGGGGCGCGCAATGAGCAGTACTTC
few TRBJ2-7 TRBV4-3 TRBD2 CASSQELGTAGGRNEQYF TGCGCCAGCAGCCAAGAACTGGGGACAGCGGGGGGGCGTAATGAGCAGTACTTC
NA TRBJ2-5 TRBV29-1 NA CSGSRAPDEQYF TGCAGCGGGTCCAGGGCTCCGGATGAGCAGTACTTC
NA TRBJ2-5 TRBV21-1 NA CASSNQREVSQETQYF TGTGCCAGCAGCAACCAGCGGGAAGTAAGCCAAGAGACCCAGTACTTC
NA TRBJ2-1 TRBV15 NA CATSPGGSNEQFF TGTGCCACCAGCCCCGGAGGGTCCAATGAGCAGTTCTTC
NA TRBJ2-5 TRBV12-3/TRBV12-4 NA CASSSLDSTETQYF TGTGCCAGCAGTTCTCTTGACTCAACCGAGACCCAGTACTTC
NA TRBJ2-7 TRBV21-1 NA CVSSSRDSYEQYF TGTGTCAGCAGCTCTCGGGACAGTTACGAGCAGTACTTC
NA TRBJ2-7 TRBV27 TRBD2 CASSRRASGYYEQYF TGTGCCAGCAGCCGTCGGGCTAGCGGGTACTACGAGCAGTACTTC
NA TRBJ1-2 TRBV27 NA CASVDRGYAGYTF TGTGCCAGCGTCGATAGGGGGTACGCTGGCTACACCTTC
NA TRBJ1-1 TRBV5-5 NA CASSLSSGQSLRNTEAFF TGTGCCAGCAGCTTGAGTAGCGGGCAGTCCCTCAGGAACACTGAAGCTTTCTTT
NA TRBJ2-3 TRBV20-1 TRBD1 CGARDRDTTDTQYF TGCGGTGCTAGGGACAGGGACACCACAGATACGCAGTATTTT
once TRBJ1-1 TRBV6-5 TRBD1 CASRSHRGSDTEAFF TGTGCCAGCAGGTCGCACAGGGGAAGTGACACTGAAGCTTTCTTT
many TRBJ2-7 TRBV12-3/TRBV12-4 NA CASSLTPERLYEQYF TGTGCCAGCAGTTTAACTCCGGAAAGACTCTACGAGCAGTACTTC
NA TRBJ1-6 TRBV6-5 TRBD1 CASSYSLQGASNSPLHF TGTGCCAGCAGTTACTCGTTGCAGGGGGCGAGTAATTCACCCCTCCACTTT